This is a list of T cell receptor beta chains from one sample in a study of cytotoxic CD8 clonotypes in ibrutinib-treated CLL. Libraries were prepared by immunoSEQ multiplex PCR; TCRdb keeps only in-frame clonotypes and omits some of them. The sample shows about 160,000 clones, roughly 88% of them seen only once. This specimen consisted of PBMCs, obtained at disease progression, from a patient treated with ibrutinib. These receptors were obtained from a human donor with chronic lymphocytic leukemia. CDR3s include the opening cysteine and the closing phenylalanine or tryptophan. D genes are given only for firm matches. The listing skips clone size in some rows; elsewhere it reads once, few, many or a size class.

size	V	D	J	DNA	CDR3
.	TRBV7-9	.	TRBJ1-5	TGTGCCAGCAGCTTAGTCGATCAGCCCCAGCATTTT	CASSLVDQPQHF
.	TRBV19	.	TRBJ2-1	TGTGCCAGTACGGACGGATACAATGAGCAGTTCTTC	CASTDGYNEQFF
.	TRBV28	.	TRBJ2-7	TGTGCCAGCAGGTCACAGGGAGGGGAGCAGTACTTC	CASRSQGGEQYF
.	TRBV5-1	TRBD1	TRBJ1-2	TGCGCCAGCAGCCCCTCCGGCGGGACAGGGGATGGCTACACCTTC	CASSPSGGTGDGYTF
once	TRBV11-1	.	TRBJ2-2	TGTGCCAGCAGCTTATCCATAGTTGACAGGTTGGGGACCGGGGAGCTGTTTTTT	CASSLSIVDRLGTGELFF
once	TRBV27	TRBD2	TRBJ2-7	TGTGCCAGCAGTCCCACTAGCGGACTAAAATACGAGCAGTACTTC	CASSPTSGLKYEQYF
.	TRBV5-6	.	TRBJ1-4	TGTGCCAGCAGCTTGGTTGGGTCCAATGAAAAACTGTTTTTT	CASSLVGSNEKLFF
.	TRBV5-6	TRBD2	TRBJ2-7	TGTGCCAGCAGCTTGGATCGCGGGAGCATTAAAAAAGAGCAGTACTTC	CASSLDRGSIKKEQYF
.	TRBV19	.	TRBJ2-3	TGTGCCAGTGCTTTCTCAGATACGCAGTATTTT	CASAFSDTQYF
.	TRBV5-1	.	TRBJ2-7	TGCGCCAGCAGCTTTCAAGTAAATTCCTACGAGCAGTACTTC	CASSFQVNSYEQYF
.	TRBV19	TRBD2	TRBJ2-1	TGTGCCAGTAGTGCTCTCACCGGGACTAGCGGGGTCGTAAGCTACAATGAGCAGTTCTTC	CASSALTGTSGVVSYNEQFF
.	TRBV7-8	.	TRBJ2-1	TGTGCCAGCAGCGTACAGGGAAGTGACAATGAGCAGTTCTTC	CASSVQGSDNEQFF
.	TRBV6-5	.	TRBJ2-5	TGTGCCAGCAGTTACTCTCTTCAAGAGACCCAGTACTTC	CASSYSLQETQYF
.	TRBV5-1	.	TRBJ2-2	TGCGCCAGCAGCTTGGTGGCAACTAGTCGGGGGGCCGGCGGGGAGCTGTTTTTT	CASSLVATSRGAGGELFF
.	TRBV29-1	.	TRBJ1-4	TGCAGCGTTGAAGTAACAGGCTCGAGAAATGAAAAACTGTTTTTT	CSVEVTGSRNEKLFF